Below are 3 T cell receptor beta chains sequenced from a single sample in a study of T-cell reconstitution after alpha-beta-depleted transplantation in children. Preparation of the TCRbeta library involved a method that used unique molecular identifiers. TCRdb reprocessed the PCR reads with MiXCR, giving one entry per CDR3 protein. The sample has 100,000 or so distinct CDR3 sequences; about a sixth are singletons. The sequencing used PBMCs, mostly from graft donor cells, collected 180 days after TCRalphabeta/CD19-depleted stem cell transplant. The receptor set was obtained from a male patient aged 2-15 years who had a stem cell transplant for acute lymphoblastic leukemia, so the T cells may come from the graft donor.

This sequence joins TRBV3-1 and TRBJ2-5, with D uncertain. The CDR3 spans 14 residues. Looked up from germline, CDR1 is LGHDT and CDR2 is YNNKEL (reference sequence). Trimming removed 3 bases at V and 0 bases at J, with 8 bases between. CDR3 sequence reads: CASSHWSHQETQYF. The DNA of the CDR3 is TGTGCCAGCAGCCACTGGAGCCACCAAGAGACCCAGTACTTC.

As for this clonotype: Sequence at one end of the junction differs from germline and may be a read error. The chain combines TRBV5-4 with TRBJ2-3; D gene unclear. Per germline, CDR1 SGHNT and CDR2 YYREEE (reference sequence). This CDR3 has 16 residues. CDR3 nucleotides: TGTGCCAGCAGCCCGGAACTCTTATCGGGTGCAGATACGCACTATTTT. Its protein product is CASSPELLSGADTHYF. Variable domain in full (rest from reference TRBV5-4 and TRBJ2-3): ETGVTQSPTHLIKTRGQQVTLRCSSQSGHNTVSWYQQALGQGPQFIFQYYREEENGRGNFPPRFSGLQFPNYSSELNVNALELDDSALYLCASSPELLSGADTHYFGPGTRLTVL.

This chain joins TRBV6-5 and TRBJ2-3; 7 bases are a match to TRBD1. The ends lost 3 bases at V and 0 bases at J; junction bases unmatched: 12. CDR3 length: 18 amino acids. Germline V CDR1 and CDR2: MNHEY, SVGAGI. For the CDR3, the DNA is TGTGCCAGCAGTTATCACAGGAGACAGGGCCCTAGCACAGATACGCAGTATTTT. Translating gives CASSYHRRQGPSTDTQYF.